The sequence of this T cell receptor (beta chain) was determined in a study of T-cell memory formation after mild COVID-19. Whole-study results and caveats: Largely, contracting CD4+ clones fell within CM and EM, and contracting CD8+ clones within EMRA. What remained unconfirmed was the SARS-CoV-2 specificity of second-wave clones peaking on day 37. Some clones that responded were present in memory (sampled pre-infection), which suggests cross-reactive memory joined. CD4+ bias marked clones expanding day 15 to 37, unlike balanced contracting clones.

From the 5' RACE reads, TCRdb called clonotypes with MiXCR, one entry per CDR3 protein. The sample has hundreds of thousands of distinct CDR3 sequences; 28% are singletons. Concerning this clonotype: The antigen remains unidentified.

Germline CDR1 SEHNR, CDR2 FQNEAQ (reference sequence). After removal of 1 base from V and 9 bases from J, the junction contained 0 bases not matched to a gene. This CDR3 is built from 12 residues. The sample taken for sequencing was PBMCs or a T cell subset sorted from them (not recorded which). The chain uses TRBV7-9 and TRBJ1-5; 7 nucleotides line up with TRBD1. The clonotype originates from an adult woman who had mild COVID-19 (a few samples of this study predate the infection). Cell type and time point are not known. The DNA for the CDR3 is TGTGCCAGCAGCTTAGACAGGGGGCCCCAGCATTTT. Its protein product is CASSLDRGPQHF.